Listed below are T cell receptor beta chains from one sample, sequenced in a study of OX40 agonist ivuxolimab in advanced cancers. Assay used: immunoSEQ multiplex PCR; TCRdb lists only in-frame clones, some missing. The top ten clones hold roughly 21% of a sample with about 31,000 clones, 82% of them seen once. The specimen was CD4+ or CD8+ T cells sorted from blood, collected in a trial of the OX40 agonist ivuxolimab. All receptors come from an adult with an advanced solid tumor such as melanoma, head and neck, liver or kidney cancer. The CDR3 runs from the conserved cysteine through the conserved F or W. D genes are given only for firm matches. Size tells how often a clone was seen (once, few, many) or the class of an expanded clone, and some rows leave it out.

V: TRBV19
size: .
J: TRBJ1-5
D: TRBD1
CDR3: CASSITNRGLGQPQHF
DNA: TGTGCCAGTAGTATCACCAACAGGGGTCTAGGGCAGCCCCAGCATTTT

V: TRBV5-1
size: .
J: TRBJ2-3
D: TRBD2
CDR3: CASSPPLAGGPIDTQYF
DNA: TGCGCCAGCAGCCCTCCCTTAGCGGGAGGGCCCATAGATACGCAGTATTTT

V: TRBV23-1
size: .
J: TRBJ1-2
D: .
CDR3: CASDSGYTF
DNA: TGCGCCAGCGATAGTGGCTACACCTTC

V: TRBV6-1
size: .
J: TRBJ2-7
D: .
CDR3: CASSERDLEQYF
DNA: TGTGCCAGCAGTGAAAGGGATCTCGAGCAGTACTTC

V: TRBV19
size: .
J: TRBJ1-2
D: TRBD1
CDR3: CASSISGQRNYGYTF
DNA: TGTGCCAGTAGTATATCGGGACAGCGAAACTATGGCTACACCTTC

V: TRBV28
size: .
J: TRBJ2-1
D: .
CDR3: CASKRGVYNEQFF
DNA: TGTGCCAGCAAAAGGGGCGTCTACAATGAGCAGTTCTTC

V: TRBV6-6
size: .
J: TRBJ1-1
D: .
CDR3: CASSYSGVNTEAFF
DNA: TGTGCCAGCAGTTACTCAGGGGTGAACACTGAAGCTTTCTTT

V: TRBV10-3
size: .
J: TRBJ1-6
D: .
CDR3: CAIRRETGGYNSPLHF
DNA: TGTGCCATCAGGAGGGAAACGGGGGGCTATAATTCACCCCTCCACTTT

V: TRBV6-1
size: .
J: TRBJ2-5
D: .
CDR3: CASRLPVRRQETQYF
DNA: TGTGCCAGCAGGTTACCTGTGAGGAGGCAAGAGACCCAGTACTTC

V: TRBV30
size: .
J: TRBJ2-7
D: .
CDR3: CAWRSYRSSYEQYF
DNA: TGTGCCTGGAGAAGCTACCGTAGCTCCTACGAGCAGTACTTC

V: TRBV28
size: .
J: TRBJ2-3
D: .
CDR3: CASSWGGVGTDTQYF
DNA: TGTGCCAGCAGTTGGGGGGGCGTGGGCACAGATACGCAGTATTTT

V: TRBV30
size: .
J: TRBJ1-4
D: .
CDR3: CAWNYGTGSEKLFF
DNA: TGTGCCTGGAACTACGGTACGGGGAGTGAAAAACTGTTTTTT

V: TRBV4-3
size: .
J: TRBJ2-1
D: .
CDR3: CASSQDWVPSRNEQFF
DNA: TGCGCCAGCAGCCAAGATTGGGTCCCTTCTCGCAATGAGCAGTTCTTC

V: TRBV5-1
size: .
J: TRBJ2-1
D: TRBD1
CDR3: CASSSTGGRGNEQFF
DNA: TGCGCCAGCAGCTCGACAGGGGGACGGGGCAATGAGCAGTTCTTC

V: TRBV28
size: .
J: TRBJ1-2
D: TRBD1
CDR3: CASSLGDRGWGYTF
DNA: TGTGCCAGCAGTTTGGGGGACAGGGGCTGGGGCTACACCTTC

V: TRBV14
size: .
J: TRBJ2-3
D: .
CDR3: CASSQVRGPDTQYF
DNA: TGTGCCAGCAGCCAAGTCCGGGGCCCAGATACGCAGTATTTT

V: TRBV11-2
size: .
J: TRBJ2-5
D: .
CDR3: CASSPPSTSRKTQYF
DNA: TGTGCCAGCAGCCCGCCCTCTACGTCTAGGAAGACCCAGTACTTC

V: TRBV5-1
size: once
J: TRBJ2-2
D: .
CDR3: CASTLTGELFF
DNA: TGCGCCAGCACTCTGACCGGGGAGCTGTTTTTT

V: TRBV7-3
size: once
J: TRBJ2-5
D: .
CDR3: CASSRSTQETQYF
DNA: TGTGCCAGCAGCCGGAGTACCCAAGAGACCCAGTACTTC

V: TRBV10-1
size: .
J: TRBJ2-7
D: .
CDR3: CASSSGTRPYEQYF
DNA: TGCGCCAGCAGTTCCGGGACAAGACCCTACGAGCAGTACTTC

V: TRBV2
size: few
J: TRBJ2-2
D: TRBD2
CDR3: CASSEAAGGPTGELFF
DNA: TGTGCCAGCAGTGAAGCGGCGGGGGGGCCCACCGGGGAGCTGTTTTTT

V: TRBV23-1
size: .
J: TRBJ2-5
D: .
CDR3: CASSQCWRYQETQYF
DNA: TGCGCCAGCAGTCAATGTTGGCGGTACCAAGAGACCCAGTACTTC

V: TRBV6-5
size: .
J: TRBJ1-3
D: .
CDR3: CASTLSYGGPNTIYF
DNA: TGTGCCAGCACCCTGAGTTACGGGGGGCCAAACACCATATATTTT

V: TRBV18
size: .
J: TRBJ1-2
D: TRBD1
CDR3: CASSPSRTGDYGYTF
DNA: TGTGCCAGCTCACCAAGTAGGACAGGGGACTATGGCTACACCTTC

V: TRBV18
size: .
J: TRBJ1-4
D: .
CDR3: CATAQGANEKLFF
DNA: TGTGCCACAGCCCAGGGAGCTAATGAAAAACTGTTTTTT

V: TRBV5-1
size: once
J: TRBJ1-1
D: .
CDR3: CASSLVRGTEAFF
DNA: TGCGCCAGCAGCTTGGTTAGGGGTACCGAAGCTTTCTTT

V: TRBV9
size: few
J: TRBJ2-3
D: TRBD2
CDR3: CASSDPFTGTSDPTDTQYF
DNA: TGTGCCAGCAGCGATCCCTTCACCGGGACTAGCGACCCCACAGATACGCAGTATTTT

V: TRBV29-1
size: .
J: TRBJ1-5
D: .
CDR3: CSVGGNNQPQHF
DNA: TGCAGCGTTGGAGGGAACAATCAGCCCCAGCATTTT

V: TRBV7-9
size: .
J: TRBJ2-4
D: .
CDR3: CASSPRGGPKNIQYF
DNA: TGTGCCAGCAGCCCGAGGGGGGGCCCCAAAAACATTCAGTACTTC

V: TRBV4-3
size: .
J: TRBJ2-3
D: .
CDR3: CASSQGEADTQYF
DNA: TGCGCCAGCAGCCAAGGGGAGGCAGATACGCAGTATTTT

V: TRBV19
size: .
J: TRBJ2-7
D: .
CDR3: CASSIQAGLAYEQYF
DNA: TGTGCCAGTAGTATACAGGCAGGGTTGGCCTACGAGCAGTACTTC

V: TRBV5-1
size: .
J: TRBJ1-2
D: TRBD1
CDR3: CASSPGDSSNYGYTF
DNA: TGCGCCAGCAGCCCGGGGGACAGTTCTAACTATGGCTACACCTTC

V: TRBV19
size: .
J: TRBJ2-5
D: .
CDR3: CASSIRGRAETQYF
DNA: TGTGCCAGTAGTATAAGGGGGAGGGCCGAGACCCAGTACTTC

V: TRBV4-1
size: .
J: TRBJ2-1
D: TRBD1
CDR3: CASSIRPQGSNEQFF
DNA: TGCGCCAGCAGCATACGACCACAGGGGTCTAATGAGCAGTTCTTC

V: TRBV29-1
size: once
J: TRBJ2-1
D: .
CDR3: CSVGSGREADEQFF
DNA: TGCAGCGTTGGGTCCGGCAGGGAGGCCGATGAGCAGTTCTTC

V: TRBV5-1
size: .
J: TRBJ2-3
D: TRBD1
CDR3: CASGTGGPTDTQYF
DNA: TGCGCCAGTGGGACAGGGGGACCTACAGATACGCAGTATTTT

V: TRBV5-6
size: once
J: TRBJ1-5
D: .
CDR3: CASSSGWQDSQPQHF
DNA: TGTGCCAGCAGCTCCGGTTGGCAGGATAGTCAGCCCCAGCATTTT

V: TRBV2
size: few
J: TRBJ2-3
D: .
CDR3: CASSGQGGADTQYF
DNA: TGTGCCAGCAGCGGACAGGGAGGGGCAGATACGCAGTATTTT

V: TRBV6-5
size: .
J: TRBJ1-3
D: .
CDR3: CASSPGGVGNTIYF
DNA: TGTGCCAGCAGTCCGGGGGGGGTTGGAAACACCATATATTTT

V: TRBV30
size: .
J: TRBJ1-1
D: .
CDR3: CAWSYQANTEAFF
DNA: TGTGCCTGGAGTTATCAGGCGAACACTGAAGCTTTCTTT

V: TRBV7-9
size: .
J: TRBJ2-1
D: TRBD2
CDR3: CASSPAGLAGTGEQFF
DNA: TGTGCCAGCAGTCCAGCCGGACTAGCGGGAACAGGGGAGCAGTTCTTC

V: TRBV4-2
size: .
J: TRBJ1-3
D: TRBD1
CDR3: CASSPIGGQGGNTIYF
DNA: TGTGCCAGCAGCCCCATCGGGGGACAGGGTGGAAACACCATATATTTT

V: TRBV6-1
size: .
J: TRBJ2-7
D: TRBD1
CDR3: CASRRQGAGEQYF
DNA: TGTGCCAGCAGGAGACAGGGGGCGGGGGAGCAGTACTTC

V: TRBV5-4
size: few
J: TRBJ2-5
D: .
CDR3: CASSLIQETQYF
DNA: TGTGCCAGCAGCTTGATTCAAGAGACCCAGTACTTC

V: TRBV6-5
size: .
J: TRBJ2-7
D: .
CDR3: CASSLAGTNYEQYF
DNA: TGTGCCAGCAGTTTGGCCGGGACAAACTACGAGCAGTACTTC

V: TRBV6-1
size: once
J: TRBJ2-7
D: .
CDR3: CASSVGQMNYEQYF
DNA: TGTGCCAGCAGTGTCGGACAGATGAACTACGAGCAGTACTTC

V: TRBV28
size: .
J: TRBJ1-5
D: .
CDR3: CASSLLAGSYQPQHF
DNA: TGTGCCAGCAGTTTATTGGCAGGGAGTTATCAGCCCCAGCATTTT

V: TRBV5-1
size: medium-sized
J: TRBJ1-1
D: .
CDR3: CASSFRQLNTEAFF
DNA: TGCGCCAGCAGCTTTAGACAGCTGAACACTGAAGCTTTCTTT

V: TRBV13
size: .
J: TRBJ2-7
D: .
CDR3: CASSPGPLGYEQYF
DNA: TGTGCCAGCAGTCCCGGCCCATTAGGGTACGAGCAGTACTTC

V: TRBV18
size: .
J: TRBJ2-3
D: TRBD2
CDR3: CASSPGLVGTDTQYF
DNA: TGTGCCAGCTCACCGGGACTAGTCGGCACAGATACGCAGTATTTT

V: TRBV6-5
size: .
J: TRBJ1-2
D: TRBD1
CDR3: CASSYSGGRSYGYTF
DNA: TGTGCCAGCAGCTACTCAGGGGGCCGGAGCTATGGCTACACCTTC

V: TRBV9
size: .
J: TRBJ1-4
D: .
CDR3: CASSGGVTNEKLFF
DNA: TGTGCCAGCAGCGGAGGTGTCACTAATGAAAAACTGTTTTTT

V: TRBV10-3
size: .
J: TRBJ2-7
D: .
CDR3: CAISERTIEEQYF
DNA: TGTGCCATCAGTGAGAGGACGATTGAGGAGCAGTACTTC

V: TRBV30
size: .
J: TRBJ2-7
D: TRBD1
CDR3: CASDRGRHEQYF
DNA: TGTGCCTCCGACAGGGGTCGACACGAGCAGTACTTC

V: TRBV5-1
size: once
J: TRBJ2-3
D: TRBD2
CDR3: CASREGLAGSDTQYF
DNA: TGCGCCAGCAGGGAGGGTCTAGCGGGATCAGATACGCAGTATTTT